These 18 T cell receptor beta chains share one sample of origin, sequenced in a study of blood T cell repertoires in COVID-19 (TCRdb year 2020). Receptor amplification or capture employed the immunoSEQ multiplex PCR assay. The immuneACCESS repertoire file appears here via TCRdb, limited to in-frame rearrangements. These files lack a portion of the clones; in checked studies, under half of the deficit traces to unresolved V genes, and the cause of the others is not known. The sample includes 110,000 to 150,000 clones, with around 80% observed a single time. The ten top clones hold roughly 4.2% of the sample. The sample comprised peripheral blood. The source of these receptors is a man aged 60 to 75 with acute or convalescent COVID-19.

This clone appeared once. The chain couples TRBV11-3 to TRBJ1-1; a weak D match, TRBD1 (5 bases). Germline CDR1 is SGHNT and CDR2 is YENEEA. V was cut by 0 bases and J by 4 bases, with 9 bases left in between. This CDR3 contains 14 residues. CDR3 region: CASSLEGEGTEAFF. CDR3 in DNA: TGTGCCAGCAGCTTAGAAGGGGAGGGCACTGAAGCTTTCTTT.

A single count supports this clone. The chain employs TRBV11-2 and TRBJ2-7, with D possibly matching TRBD2 (6 bases). Germline CDR1 is SGHAT and CDR2 is FQNNGV. The CDR3 contains 12 residues. V dropped 9 bases and J dropped 6 bases, with 15 bases sitting between them. CDR3 DNA sequence: TGTGCCAGTGCCGGCCCCGGGGGCGAGCAGTACTTC. This gives the protein CASAGPGGEQYF.

V is TRBV19 and J is TRBJ2-1; D possibly corresponds to TRBD2 (7 bases). Looked up from germline, CDR1 is LNHDA and CDR2 is SQIVND (reference sequence). V lost 10 bases, J lost 4 bases, and 20 bases lay in between. This CDR3 region has 15 residues. The CDR3: CATKPREGGYNEQFF. CDR3 bases: TGTGCCACAAAACCGAGGGAGGGGGGGTACAATGAGCAGTTCTTC.

The J gene is TRBJ1-4, the V gene TRBV11-2, with D hard to call. The CDR3 sequence is 14 residues long. With 5 bases removed from V and 8 bases from J, the gap between germline ends came to 15 bases. Germline CDR1 reads SGHAT; CDR2 reads FQNNGV. The CDR3 loop reads CASSQSGVVEKLFF. The CDR3, as DNA: TGTGCCAGCAGCCAATCCGGGGTTGTAGAAAAACTGTTTTTT.

The rearrangement joins TRBV3-1 (or the pseudogene TRBV3-2) to TRBJ1-2; no clear D gene. In germline, CDR1 is LGHDT, CDR2 YNNKEL (reference sequence). V lost 0 bases and J 1 base, leaving 9 bases between the germline ends. This CDR3 comprises 15 residues. CDR3 sequence (DNA): TGTGCCAGCAGCCAAGAAATTACAAATAACTATGGCTACACCTTC. Translation: CASSQEITNNYGYTF.

The rearrangement uses TRBV2 and TRBJ2-2; 8 bases agree with TRBD1. The CDR3 consists of 16 residues. Germline V gene sequence: CDR1 SNHLY, CDR2 FYNNEI. V shed 7 bases, J shed 4 bases, and the junction held 11 bases outside the gene matches. CDR3 sequence (DNA): TGTGCCAGCAACCAGGCCGGGACAGGTGGCACCGGGGAGCTGTTTTTT. Residues: CASNQAGTGGTGELFF. The full variable domain, with the rest looked up from reference TRBV2 and TRBJ2-2, is EPEVTQTPSHQVTQMGQEVILRCVPISNHLYFYWYRQILGQKVEFLVSFYNNEISEKSEIFDDQFSVERPDGSNFTLKIRSTKLEDSAMYFCASNQAGTGGTGELFFGEGSRLTVL.

This clone was counted once. The chain has TRBV25-1 and TRBJ2-1, with TRBD2 matching 12 bases. J lost 3 bases, V lost 3 bases, and 3 bases had no gene match. CDR3 size: 16 residues. CDR1 is MGHDK, CDR2 SYGVNS, per germline. The DNA for the CDR3 is TGTGCCAGCAGTGAGGAGACTAGCGGGAGCTACAATGAGCAGTTCTTC. The encoded protein is CASSEETSGSYNEQFF.

The chain employs TRBV7-9 and TRBJ2-3, with D possibly matching TRBD1 (5 bases). V lost 3 bases to trimming and J lost 0 bases, with 16 bases between them. The CDR3 covers 17 residues. From germline, CDR1 is SEHNR and CDR2 FQNEAQ (reference sequence). For the CDR3, the DNA is TGTGCCAGCAGCTTGCCCCCTCAGGGATCTAGCACAGATACGCAGTATTTT. It codes for CASSLPPQGSSTDTQYF.

The genes are TRBV21-1 and TRBJ2-3; the table's D call, TRBD2, has no DNA check behind it. TRBV21-1 is a pseudogene segment. CDR3 length equals 20 residues. The CDR3 here is CASRGHVWREVGSSTDTQYF. The DNA of the CDR3 is TGTGCCAGCAGGGGGCACGTCTGGCGGGAGGTTGGATCTAGCACAGATACGCAGTATTTT.

The table lists this clone with a few counts. The chain combines TRBV2 with TRBJ2-5; 12 bases are a match to TRBD2. The CDR3 length is 15 residues. The trim removed 4 bases at V and 3 bases at J, leaving 3 bases unmatched. The germline V gene has CDR1 SNHLY and CDR2 FYNNEI. The CDR3 sequence is CASSASSGREETQYF. As DNA, the CDR3 is TGTGCCAGCAGTGCGTCTAGCGGGAGGGAAGAGACCCAGTACTTC.

V gene TRBV6-5 combines with J gene TRBJ2-7; D gene uncertain. Germline lookup yields CDR1 MNHEY and CDR2 SVGAGI. Between the trimmed V and J ends, which lost 6 bases and 6 bases, there was a span of 9 bases. This CDR3 is 11 amino acids long. The DNA for the CDR3 is TGTGCCAGCAGCCACGCCGGCGAGCAGTACTTC. This translates into CASSHAGEQYF.

This clone was counted between two and nine times. This chain joins TRBV4-1 and TRBJ1-2; TRBD1 matches at 9 bases. The germline V gene encodes CDR1 MGHRA and CDR2 YSYEKL. This CDR3 is 14 amino acids long. J was trimmed by 5 bases and V by 1 base; bases with no gene match: 2. DNA of the CDR3: TGCGCCAGCAGCCAAGCGGACAGGGGATATGGCTACACCTTC. The encoded protein is CASSQADRGYGYTF.

The genes are TRBV15 and TRBJ1-3; weak D call: TRBD1 (6 bases). The CDR3 spans 16 residues. Trimming stripped 1 base from V and 1 base from J, with 11 bases between. The V gene's germline CDR1 is LNHNV and CDR2 YYDKDF (reference sequence). The CDR3 region has the DNA TGTGCCACCAGCAGAGGAGTCGGGACATCTGGAAACACCATATATTTT. Translating it yields CATSRGVGTSGNTIYF.

This chain uses TRBV29-1 with TRBJ2-3; D is perhaps TRBD2 (6 bases). CDR1 SQVTM and CDR2 ANQGSEA come from the germline V gene. V was cut by 7 bases and J by 6 bases, with 8 bases left in between. There are 10 residues in the CDR3. The DNA of the CDR3 is TGCAGCGCTGGGGGGGATACGCAGTATTTT. Translating gives CSAGGDTQYF.

The chain has TRBV5-3 and TRBJ2-7, with 10 bases matching TRBD2. TRBV5-3 is known as an ORF, though its function is uncertain. The V gene end was trimmed by 3 bases and the J gene end by 6 bases; junction bases not matched to a gene: 12. The CDR3 spans 16 residues. The CDR3 reads CARSWTLAGDLSEQYF. CDR3 in DNA: TGTGCCAGAAGCTGGACCCTAGCGGGAGATCTATCCGAGCAGTACTTC.

The J gene is TRBJ2-7, the V gene TRBV6-1; 8 bases map to TRBD2. Per germline, CDR1 MNHNS and CDR2 SASEGT. The CDR3 spans 14 residues. V lost 3 bases and J lost 5; bases outside the gene matches: 6. In DNA form, the CDR3 reads TGTGCCAGCAGTGAGGGCGGGAGGCATGACGAGCAGTACTTC. Its protein product is CASSEGGRHDEQYF.

In this sample, this clone is medium-sized. CDR3 DNA: TGTGCCAGCAGTCTGACAGGGTCTGGGGCCAACGTCCTGACTTTC. Protein product: CASSLTGSGANVLTF. The chain couples TRBV6-5 to TRBJ2-6; TRBD1 matches at 7 bases. The CDR3 contains 15 residues. From germline, CDR1 is MNHEY and CDR2 SVGAGI. The J segment lost 1 base and the V segment lost 5 bases, leaving 2 bases of the junction unmatched.

The CDR3 protein is CASSSLAGITSDTQYF. Here the CDR3 DNA reads TGTGCCAGTAGTAGCCTAGCGGGAATTACCTCAGATACGCAGTATTTT. The rearrangement uses TRBV19 and TRBJ2-3; 9 bases line up with TRBD2. Losses at the gene ends were 4 bases for V and 4 bases for J; bases not matched to a gene: 9. The CDR3 loop spans 16 amino acids. CDR1 is LNHDA, CDR2 SQIVND, per germline (reference sequence). Complete variable domain (other parts from reference TRBV19 and TRBJ2-3): DGGITQSPKYLFRKEGQNVTLSCEQNLNHDAMYWYRQDPGQGLRLIYYSQIVNDFQKGDIAEGYSVSREKKESFPLTVTSAQKNPTAFYLCASSSLAGITSDTQYFGPGTRLTVL.